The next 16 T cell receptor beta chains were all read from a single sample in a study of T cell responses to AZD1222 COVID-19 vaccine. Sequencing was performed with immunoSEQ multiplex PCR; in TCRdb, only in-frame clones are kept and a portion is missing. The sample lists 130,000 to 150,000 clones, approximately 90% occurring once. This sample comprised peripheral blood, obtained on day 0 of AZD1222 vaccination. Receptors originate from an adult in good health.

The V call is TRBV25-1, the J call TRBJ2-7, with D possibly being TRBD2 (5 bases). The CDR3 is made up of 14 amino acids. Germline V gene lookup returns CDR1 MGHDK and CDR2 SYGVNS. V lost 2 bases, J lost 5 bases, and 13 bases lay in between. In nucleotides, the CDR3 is TGTGCCAGCAGTGAAGGCGGGCGAGGACACGAGCAGTACTTC. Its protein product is CASSEGGRGHEQYF.

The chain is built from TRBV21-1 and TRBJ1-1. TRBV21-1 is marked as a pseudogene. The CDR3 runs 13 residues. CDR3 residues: CASGLNRNTEAFF. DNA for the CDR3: TGTGCCAGCGGACTAAATAGGAACACTGAAGCTTTCTTT.

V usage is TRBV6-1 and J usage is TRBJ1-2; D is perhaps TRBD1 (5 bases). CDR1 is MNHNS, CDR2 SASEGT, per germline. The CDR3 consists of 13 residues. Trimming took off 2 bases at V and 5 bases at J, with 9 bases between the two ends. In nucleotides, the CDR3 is TGTGCCAGCAGTGAACCAGGGCGATATGGCTACACCTTC. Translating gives CASSEPGRYGYTF.

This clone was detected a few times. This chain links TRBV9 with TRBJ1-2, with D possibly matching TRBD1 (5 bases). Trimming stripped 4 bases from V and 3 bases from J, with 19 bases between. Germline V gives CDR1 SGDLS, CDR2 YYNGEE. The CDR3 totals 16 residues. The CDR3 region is CASSHQTGRRDYGYTF. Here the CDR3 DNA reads TGTGCCAGCAGCCATCAAACGGGACGGCGAGACTATGGCTACACCTTC. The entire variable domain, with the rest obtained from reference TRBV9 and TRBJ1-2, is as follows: DSGVTQTPKHLITATGQRVTLRCSPRSGDLSVYWYQQSLDQGLQFLIQYYNGEERAKGNILERFSAQQFPDLHSELNLSSLELGDSALYFCASSHQTGRRDYGYTFGSGTRLTVV.

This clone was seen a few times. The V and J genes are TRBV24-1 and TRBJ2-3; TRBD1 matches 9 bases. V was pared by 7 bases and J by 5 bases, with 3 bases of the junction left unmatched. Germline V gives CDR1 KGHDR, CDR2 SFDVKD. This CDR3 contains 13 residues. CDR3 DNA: TGTGCCACCAGACAGGGGGCTGTAGATACGCAGTATTTT. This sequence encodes CATRQGAVDTQYF.

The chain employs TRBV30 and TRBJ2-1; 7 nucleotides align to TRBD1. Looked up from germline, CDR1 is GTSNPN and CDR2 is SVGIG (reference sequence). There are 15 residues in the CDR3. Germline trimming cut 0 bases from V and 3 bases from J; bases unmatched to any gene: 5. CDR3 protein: CAWSVLGQVYNEQFF. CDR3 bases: TGTGCCTGGAGTGTACTCGGACAGGTCTACAATGAGCAGTTCTTC.

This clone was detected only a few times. CDR3 protein: CASSDIKDRGRTDTQYF. CDR3 DNA: TGTGCCAGCAGTGACATAAAGGACAGGGGGCGCACAGATACGCAGTATTTT. V is TRBV6-1 and J is TRBJ2-3; the match to TRBD1 covers 11 bases. Looked up from germline, CDR1 is MNHNS and CDR2 is SASEGT. CDR3 length: 17 amino acids. Trimming cost V 3 bases and J 1 base; bases outside gene matches: 6.

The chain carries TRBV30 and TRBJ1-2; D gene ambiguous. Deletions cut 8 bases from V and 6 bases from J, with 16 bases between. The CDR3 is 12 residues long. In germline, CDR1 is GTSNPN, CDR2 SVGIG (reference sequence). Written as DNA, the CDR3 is TGTGCCCGGGATCCTCTTACTCATGGCTACACCTTC. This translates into CARDPLTHGYTF.

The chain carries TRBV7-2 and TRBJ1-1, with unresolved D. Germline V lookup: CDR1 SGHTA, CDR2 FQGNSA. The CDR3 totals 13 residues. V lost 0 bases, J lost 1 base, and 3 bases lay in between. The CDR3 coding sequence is TGTGCCAGCAGCTTAGCCAGGAACACTGAAGCTTTCTTT. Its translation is CASSLARNTEAFF.

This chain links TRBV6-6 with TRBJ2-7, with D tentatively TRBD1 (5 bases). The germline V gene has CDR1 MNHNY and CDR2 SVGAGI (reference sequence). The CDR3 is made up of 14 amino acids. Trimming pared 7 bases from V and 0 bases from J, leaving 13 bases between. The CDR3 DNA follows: TGTGCCAGCACCCTCAGGGCTAGCTCCTACGAGCAGTACTTC. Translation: CASTLRASSYEQYF.

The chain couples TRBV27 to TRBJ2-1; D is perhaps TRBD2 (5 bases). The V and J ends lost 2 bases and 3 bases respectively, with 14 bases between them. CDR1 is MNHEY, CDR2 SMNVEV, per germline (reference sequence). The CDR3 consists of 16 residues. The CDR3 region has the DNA TGTGCCAGCAGTTTACGCGTGAGCGGCTACTACAATGAGCAGTTCTTC. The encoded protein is CASSLRVSGYYNEQFF.

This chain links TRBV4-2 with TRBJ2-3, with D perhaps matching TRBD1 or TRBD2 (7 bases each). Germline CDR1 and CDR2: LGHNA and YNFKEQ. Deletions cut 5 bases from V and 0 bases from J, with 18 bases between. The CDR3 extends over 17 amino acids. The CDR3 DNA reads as TGTGCCAGCAGCACCGTGGGAGGGGGCCGGAGCACAGATACGCAGTATTTT. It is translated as CASSTVGGGRSTDTQYF.

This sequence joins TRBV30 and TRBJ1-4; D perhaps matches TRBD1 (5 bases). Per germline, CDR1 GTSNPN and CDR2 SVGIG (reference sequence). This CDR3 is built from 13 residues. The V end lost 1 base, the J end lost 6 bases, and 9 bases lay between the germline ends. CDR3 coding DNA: TGTGCCTGGAGTGCGTCGGGGGATGAAAAACTGTTTTTT. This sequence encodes CAWSASGDEKLFF.

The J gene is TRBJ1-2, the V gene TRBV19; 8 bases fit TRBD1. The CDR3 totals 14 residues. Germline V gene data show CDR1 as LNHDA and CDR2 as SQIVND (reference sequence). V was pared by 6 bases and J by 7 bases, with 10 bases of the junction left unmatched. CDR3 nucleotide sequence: TGTGCCAGTAGCATCGGAGACAGGGGTTCTGGCTACACCTTC. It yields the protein CASSIGDRGSGYTF.

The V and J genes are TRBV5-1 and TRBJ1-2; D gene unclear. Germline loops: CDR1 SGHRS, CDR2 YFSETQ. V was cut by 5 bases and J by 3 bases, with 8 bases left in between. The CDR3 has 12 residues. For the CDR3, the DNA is TGCGCCAGCAGTGCCGGGGACTATGGCTACACCTTC. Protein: CASSAGDYGYTF.

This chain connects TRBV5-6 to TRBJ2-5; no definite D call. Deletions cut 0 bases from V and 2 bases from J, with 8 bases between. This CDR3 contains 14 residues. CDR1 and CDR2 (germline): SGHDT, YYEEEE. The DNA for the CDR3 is TGTGCCAGCAGCTTGGTGGGCATACAAGAGACCCAGTACTTC. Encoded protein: CASSLVGIQETQYF.